The source of this T cell receptor (beta chain) is a study of cytomegalovirus exposure and HLA in healthy donors. The study, taken as a whole, reports: Follow-up analysis found HLA locus-dependent TCR association rates, highest for DRB1 and lowest for HLA-C. The authors listed about 170 TCR beta chains as cytomegalovirus-associated.

This PCR relied on a set of 60 Vbeta primers and 13 Jbeta primers. The assay was immunoSEQ multiplex PCR, and TCRdb's table has in-frame clones only and misses some. This table has roughly 130,000 clones, around two thirds appearing once. As to this clone: Its antigen is still unknown.

CDR3 size: 14 residues. Trimming pared 0 bases from V and 5 bases from J, leaving 10 bases between. CDR1 and CDR2 from the germline V gene are LGHNA and YNFKEQ. The rearrangement joins TRBV4-2 to TRBJ1-2; D is undetermined. The sample consisted of PBMCs. The sequence came from a human donor in good health. The CDR3 sequence is CASSQDNQIYGYTF. DNA of the CDR3: TGTGCCAGCAGCCAAGATAATCAGATATATGGCTACACCTTC.